Below, one T cell receptor beta chain is given with its context. The identical CDR3 is also encoded by other nucleotide sequences in the sample. This sample was included in a study of T cell responses to AZD1222 COVID-19 vaccine. This table comes from immunoSEQ multiplex PCR, and its TCRdb copy is limited to in-frame clones, with some not included. The table lists 180,000 or so clones, 94% of them singletons. Trimming stripped 0 bases from V and 2 bases from J, with 6 bases between. CDR1 is SGHRS and CDR2 is YFSETQ in the germline V gene. The CDR3 contains 13 residues. Sequencing used peripheral blood, obtained on day 0 of AZD1222 vaccination. This clonotype originated in an adult in good health. The J gene is TRBJ2-7, the V gene TRBV5-1, with D uncertain. CDR3 in DNA: TGCGCCAGCAGCTTGGGAGGTACCTACGAGCAGTACTTC. This codes for CASSLGGTYEQYF.